The entry below gives a single TCR beta chain sequence along with its context. The sample comes from a study of cytomegalovirus exposure and HLA in healthy donors. This CDR3 contains 18 residues. The PCR was carried out with 60 Vbeta primers and 13 Jbeta primers. Using immunoSEQ multiplex PCR, the repertoire was profiled, and TCRdb retains in-frame clones only, with some absent. The profile covers around 130,000 clones, with roughly 80% appearing a single time and under 2.5% taken by the ten largest. Material for sequencing was PBMCs. The J gene is TRBJ2-4, the V gene TRBV21-1; no check of the table's D call, TRBD2, against the DNA was made. TRBV21-1 constitutes a pseudogene. The TCR sequence derives from a man aged 25 to 40 in good health and CMV-seronegative. The CDR3 is CASSFPFPSRLAKNIQYF. CDR3 in DNA: TGTGCCAGCAGCTTCCCCTTCCCTAGCCGGCTAGCCAAAAACATTCAGTACTTC.